Following are 29 T cell receptor beta chains from one sample sequenced in a study of CD8 T cells in Susac syndrome. Reverse transcription of roughly 0.5 to 1 ug RNA used random hexamers. TCRdb itself ran the immunoSEQ multiplex PCR reads through MiXCR, one entry per CDR3 protein. The sample includes 200,000 or so distinct CDR3 sequences, 80% to 95% of them seen just once. Sequenced sample: CD8+ T cells from PBMCs. These receptor sequences come from a human donor with multiple sclerosis.

The rearrangement joins TRBV4-3 to TRBJ2-7, with 12 bases matching TRBD2. J gave up 3 bases and V 0 bases, and 9 bases lay outside the gene matches. Germline V gene sequence: CDR1 LGHNA, CDR2 YSLEER. The CDR3 is made up of 18 amino acids. CDR3 DNA sequence: TGCGCCAGCAGCCAAGAGTCTAGCGGGAGGGCCGGGGACTACGAGCAGTACTTC. Its protein product is CASSQESSGRAGDYEQYF.

This clonotype was found once. The chain has TRBV3-1 and TRBJ2-7; TRBD2 aligns across 7 bases. Trimming took 1 base from V and 2 from J; bases not matched to a gene: 14. Germline V gives CDR1 LGHDT, CDR2 YNNKEL (reference sequence). The CDR3 has 18 residues. The CDR3 region is CASSQGAGRLNPPYEQYF. CDR3 DNA: TGTGCCAGCAGCCAAGGGGCCGGGAGGCTAAACCCTCCCTACGAGCAGTACTTC.

This clonotype was found a few times. The rearrangement joins TRBV5-1 to TRBJ2-7; D not resolved. Germline loops: CDR1 SGHRS, CDR2 YFSETQ. V was clipped by 4 bases and J by 0 bases, with 11 bases between them. There are 14 residues in the CDR3. CDR3 DNA: TGCGCCAGCAGCGGTCGACAAGCCTCCTACGAGCAGTACTTC. Protein product: CASSGRQASYEQYF.

The chain carries TRBV6-2 or TRBV6-3 and TRBJ2-1; D call uncertain. The germline V gene encodes CDR1 MNHEY and CDR2 SVGEGT. The germline V and J ends were trimmed by 8 bases and 5 bases, with 10 bases remaining between them. The length of the CDR3 is 12 residues. The CDR3 DNA reads as TGTGCCAGCGGCTGGGCGGACAATGAGCAGTTCTTC. The encoded protein is CASGWADNEQFF.

This chain connects TRBV20-1 to TRBJ2-7, with TRBD1 matching 7 bases. The CDR3 has 13 amino acids. Germline V gene data show CDR1 as DFQATT and CDR2 as SNEGSKA (reference sequence). The trim removed 4 bases at V and 0 bases at J, leaving 3 bases unmatched. As DNA, the CDR3 is TGCAGTGCTACCACAGGGGACTCCTACGAGCAGTACTTC. This gives the protein CSATTGDSYEQYF.

The chain joins TRBV9 to TRBJ1-2; no clear D gene. Per the germline V gene, CDR1 is SGDLS and CDR2 is YYNGEE. The V end lost 0 bases, the J end lost 4 bases, and 10 bases lay between the germline ends. The CDR3 contains 14 residues. CDR3 DNA: TGTGCCAGCAGCGTAGGTCGTCAGTCCTATGGCTACACCTTC. This codes for CASSVGRQSYGYTF.

This chain uses TRBV7-3 with TRBJ2-2; 8 bases are a match to TRBD2. The CDR3 covers 14 residues. CDR1 SGHTA and CDR2 FQGTGA come from the germline V gene. The trim removed 5 bases at V and 7 bases at J, leaving 6 bases unmatched. CDR3 nucleotides: TGTGCCAGCAGCCCCGGGGGGGGCAGCGGGGAGCTGTTTTTT. Its protein product is CASSPGGGSGELFF.

The V call is TRBV6-5, the J call TRBJ1-2, with a weak D call TRBD1 (6 bases). V lost 4 bases to trimming and J lost 5 bases, with 11 bases between them. Germline CDR1 and CDR2: MNHEY and SVGAGI. This CDR3 comprises 13 residues. The CDR3 loop reads CASSFLGQYGYTF. In DNA, the CDR3 is TGTGCCAGCAGTTTTCTAGGACAGTATGGCTACACCTTC.

The gene calls are TRBV5-1 and TRBJ2-7; TRBD1 matches 8 bases. Germline CDR1 SGHRS, CDR2 YFSETQ. The CDR3 is 16 residues long. J was trimmed by 3 bases and V by 7 bases; bases with no gene match: 15. CDR3: CASRVGYRGSFYEQYF. In DNA, the CDR3 is TGCGCCAGCCGCGTAGGGTACAGGGGGAGCTTCTACGAGCAGTACTTC.

The chain couples TRBV4-1 to TRBJ2-7; TRBD1 or TRBD2 may be the D gene (5 bases each). With 3 bases removed from V and 2 bases from J, the gap between germline ends came to 14 bases. The CDR3 spans 15 residues. Germline CDR1 is MGHRA and CDR2 is YSYEKL. DNA of the CDR3: TGCGCCAGCAGCCAGTCCGGGACCCCTCCCTACGAGCAGTACTTC. Amino acid sequence: CASSQSGTPPYEQYF.

V gene TRBV19 combines with J gene TRBJ1-5; D is possibly TRBD1 (6 bases). The V gene lost 3 bases and the J gene lost 7 bases, with 16 bases spanning the gap. CDR1 is LNHDA, CDR2 SQIVND, per germline (reference sequence). This CDR3 has 15 amino acids. This chain's CDR3 is CASSILGQGRQPQHF. The CDR3 DNA follows: TGTGCCAGTAGTATTTTAGGGCAGGGGAGGCAGCCCCAGCATTTT.

The chain recombines TRBV4-1 with TRBJ2-3, with D perhaps matching TRBD1 or TRBD2 (5 bases each). This CDR3 spans 15 amino acids. The germline CDR1 and CDR2 sequences are MGHRA and YSYEKL. Trimming pared 2 bases from V and 5 bases from J, leaving 14 bases between. CDR3 residues: CASSQSGTDRDTQYF. The CDR3 DNA reads TGCGCCAGCAGCCAATCCGGGACCGACAGAGATACGCAGTATTTT.

Here the CDR3 DNA reads TGTGCCAGCAGCCTCGGGACTTCGAACACCGGGGAGCTGTTTTTT. It is translated as CASSLGTSNTGELFF. V is TRBV9 and J is TRBJ2-2; D may be TRBD2 (6 bases). V was shortened by 4 bases and J by 0 bases, with 10 bases between the two germline ends. This CDR3 is built from 15 residues. From germline, CDR1 is SGDLS and CDR2 YYNGEE.

The rearrangement uses TRBV6-2 or TRBV6-3 and TRBJ2-1; TRBD2 matches at 7 bases. V was pared by 0 bases and J by 3 bases, with 5 bases of the junction left unmatched. CDR1 is MNHEY and CDR2 is SVGEGT in the germline V gene. The CDR3 runs to 16 residues. The CDR3 DNA follows: TGTGCCAGCAGTTACTCGTTACTAGCGAACTACAATGAGCAGTTCTTC. Protein: CASSYSLLANYNEQFF.

This chain connects TRBV30 to TRBJ2-7; TRBD2 might be the D (6 bases). Germline values: CDR1 GTSNPN, CDR2 SVGIG (reference sequence). The germline V and J ends were trimmed by 8 bases and 0 bases, with 14 bases remaining between them. The CDR3 contains 13 residues. CDR3 loop: CALGGIGSYEQYF. The CDR3 coding sequence is TGTGCCCTGGGAGGAATAGGCTCCTACGAGCAGTACTTC. Drawing the rest from reference TRBV30 and TRBJ2-7, the complete variable domain is SQTIHQWPATLVQPVGSPLSLECTVEGTSNPNLYWYRQAAGRGLQLLFYSVGIGQISSEVPQNLSASRPQDRQFILSSKKLLLSDSGFYLCALGGIGSYEQYFGPGTRLTVT.

The V gene is TRBV19, the J gene TRBJ2-1, with a tentative D call TRBD2 (5 bases). V shed 8 bases and J shed 7 bases, with 18 bases lying between them. The CDR3 spans 14 residues. CDR1 is LNHDA, CDR2 SQIVND, per germline (reference sequence). CDR3 in amino acids: CASAPSGPPNEQFF. The CDR3 nucleotides are TGTGCCAGTGCACCCAGCGGACCACCTAATGAGCAGTTCTTC.

The chain recombines TRBV7-6 with TRBJ2-1; D call uncertain. The CDR3 is 15 residues long. Trimming shortened V by 5 bases and J by 2 bases, and 13 bases separated the two germline ends. Germline values: CDR1 SGHVS, CDR2 FNYEAQ. The CDR3, as DNA: TGTGCCAGCAGCCTTGACTCGATCCCCTACAATGAGCAGTTCTTC. Its protein is CASSLDSIPYNEQFF.

The chain recombines TRBV11-2 with TRBJ2-5; D is possibly TRBD2 (5 bases). V was pared by 3 bases and J by 0 bases, with 11 bases between. Per the germline V gene, CDR1 is SGHAT and CDR2 is FQNNGV. There are 15 residues in the CDR3. The DNA for the CDR3 is TGTGCCAGCAGCTTCTCTTATAGCGACCAAGAGACCCAGTACTTC. Translated: CASSFSYSDQETQYF.

The J gene is TRBJ2-4, the V gene TRBV4-2, with TRBD2 identical over 12 bases. The CDR3 sequence is 18 residues long. The V gene end was trimmed by 3 bases and the J gene end by 3 bases; junction bases not matched to a gene: 9. CDR1 LGHNA and CDR2 YNFKEQ come from the germline V gene. The CDR3 DNA reads as TGTGCCAGCAGCCATATGGGACTAGCGGGTTTTGACAAAAACATTCAGTACTTC. Translating it yields CASSHMGLAGFDKNIQYF.

The CDR3 here is CASSLALGTAIQYF. DNA of the CDR3: TGTGCCAGCAGCTTAGCGCTCGGGACGGCCATTCAGTACTTC. This chain uses TRBV7-9 with TRBJ2-4; D tentatively fits TRBD1 or TRBD2 (5 bases each). The CDR3 contains 14 residues. Per the germline V gene, CDR1 is SEHNR and CDR2 is FQNEAQ (reference sequence). Trimming removed 0 bases from V and 9 bases from J, with 12 bases in between.

The chain has TRBV6-5 and TRBJ2-7; weak D call: TRBD1 (6 bases). Deletions cut 4 bases from V and 4 bases from J, with 14 bases between. The CDR3 consists of 14 residues. Germline V gives CDR1 MNHEY, CDR2 SVGAGI. The CDR3 DNA reads TGTGCCAGCAGTTCCCACAGGGATTTTTACGAGCAGTACTTC. Protein: CASSSHRDFYEQYF.

The J gene is TRBJ2-7, the V gene TRBV24-1; TRBD1 agrees at 9 bases. Trimming removed 3 bases from V and 2 bases from J; junction bases left unmatched: 7. Germline assignment: CDR1 KGHDR and CDR2 SFDVKD. This CDR3 is 16 amino acids long. CDR3 loop: CATSDDFGTGTYEQYF. For the CDR3, the DNA is TGTGCCACCAGTGATGATTTTGGGACAGGGACCTACGAGCAGTACTTC.

The chain recombines TRBV30 with TRBJ2-3; 10 positions match TRBD2. Germline V gives CDR1 GTSNPN, CDR2 SVGIG (reference sequence). This CDR3 region has 15 residues. With V trimmed by 5 bases and J by 1 base, 6 bases remained unmatched. As DNA, the CDR3 is TGTGCCTGGGTCTCCGGGACTAGCGGCACAGATACGCAGTATTTT. Translating gives CAWVSGTSGTDTQYF.

The CDR3 reads CATQTHRTGDYGYTF. In DNA, the CDR3 is TGTGCCACCCAAACCCACCGGACAGGGGACTATGGCTACACCTTC. The chain employs TRBV12-3 or TRBV12-4 and TRBJ1-2, with 9 nucleotides matching TRBD1. This CDR3 has 15 residues. Trimming took 10 bases from V and 3 from J; bases not matched to a gene: 12.

The rearrangement joins TRBV4-1 to TRBJ1-1; a weak D match, TRBD1 (6 bases). The CDR3 is 13 residues long. V lost 0 bases and J lost 5, with 7 bases in between. Germline values: CDR1 MGHRA, CDR2 YSYEKL. CDR3 sequence: CASSQERGTEAFF. In DNA, the CDR3 is TGCGCCAGCAGCCAAGAGAGGGGGACTGAAGCTTTCTTT.

The rearrangement joins TRBV28 to TRBJ1-6; D ambiguous. Germline CDR1 MDHEN, CDR2 SYDVKM. This CDR3 has 14 amino acids. Between the trimmed V and J ends, which lost 6 bases and 8 bases, there was a span of 14 bases. The CDR3 bases are TGTGCCAGCAGCCTGGACTCAACGGATTCACCCCTCCACTTT. Its translation is CASSLDSTDSPLHF.

V and J are TRBV4-1 and TRBJ2-7, with D tentatively TRBD2 (6 bases). The germline gives CDR1 MGHRA, CDR2 YSYEKL. V was shortened by 0 bases and J by 2 bases, with 20 bases between the two germline ends. The CDR3 consists of 18 residues. CDR3 sequence: CASSQESSVGSVPYEQYF. The CDR3 DNA reads TGCGCCAGCAGCCAAGAATCTAGCGTCGGGTCCGTACCCTACGAGCAGTACTTC.

The chain recombines TRBV2 with TRBJ2-2; TRBD1 might be the D (7 bases). V was clipped by 9 bases and J by 7 bases, with 27 bases between them. From germline, CDR1 is SNHLY and CDR2 FYNNEI. This CDR3 is built from 17 residues. The CDR3 DNA sequence: TGTGCCAGTATGGGGCCCGAACAGACAGGGAGGATCGGGGAGCTGTTTTTT. Its protein product is CASMGPEQTGRIGELFF.

This rearrangement joins TRBV5-1 to TRBJ2-7; D might be TRBD1 (6 bases). CDR3 length: 16 residues. The V end was cut by 0 bases, the J end by 0 bases, with 13 bases between. Germline assignment: CDR1 SGHRS and CDR2 YFSETQ. The CDR3 protein is CASSLGQTGYSYEQYF. Here the CDR3 DNA reads TGCGCCAGCAGCTTGGGGCAGACAGGTTACTCCTACGAGCAGTACTTC.